This T cell receptor beta chain is drawn from a study of T cell responses to AZD1222 COVID-19 vaccine. Study-level background: Pooling covered second doses at about 4 or about 12 weeks. Study-wide results and caveats: White British ancestry dominated among donors, who included more females, and clonal diversity was possibly underestimated. Nearly half of spike-specific TCRs reportedly target variant regions that are unmutated in the B.1.351 and B.1.1.7 variants.

About this clone: What it binds is not known.

Sequencing used immunoSEQ multiplex PCR; TCRdb keeps in-frame clones, though not all of them. The data show over 100,000 clones, approximately 86% seen once. This receptor was taken from an adult in good health. This specimen consisted of peripheral blood, obtained on day 0 of AZD1222 vaccination.

The CDR3 DNA reads as TGCGCCAGCAGCCAAGGACAGGGGTGGGACTATGGCTACACCTTC. Protein: CASSQGQGWDYGYTF. The chain combines TRBV4-1 with TRBJ1-2; TRBD1 matches at 8 bases. CDR1 and CDR2 from the germline V gene are MGHRA and YSYEKL. The CDR3 runs 15 residues. V was pared by 1 base and J by 3 bases, with 4 bases of the junction left unmatched.